This passage covers 8 T cell receptor beta chains from one sample sequenced in a study of STAT5B mutations in CD4+ large granular lymphocyte leukemia. Data came from immunoSEQ multiplex PCR; TCRdb stores just in-frame clones and leaves some out. The sample includes roughly 30,000 clones, roughly 87% seen only once; the top ten take about 3.2%. Sequencing was carried out using CD4+ T cells from blood buffy coats. These receptors all come from a human donor in good health.

J is TRBJ1-2 and V is TRBV6-1; D is unresolved. The germline V and J ends were trimmed by 2 bases and 0 bases, with 10 bases remaining between them. CDR1 is MNHNS, CDR2 SASEGT, per germline. The CDR3 consists of 15 residues. The CDR3 sequence: CASSERSNPNYGYTF. CDR3 DNA: TGTGCCAGCAGTGAAAGGTCAAACCCTAACTATGGCTACACCTTC.

The V call is TRBV7-8, the J call TRBJ1-3; a weak D match, TRBD1 (5 bases). V lost 5 bases, J lost 3 bases, and 11 bases lay in between. CDR3 length: 14 amino acids. The germline V gene has CDR1 SGHVS and CDR2 FQNEAQ. This CDR3 is CASSPGAGGNTIYF. The CDR3 coding sequence is TGTGCCAGCAGCCCCGGGGCTGGTGGAAACACCATATATTTT.

This clone showed up just once. The chain is built from TRBV28 and TRBJ2-7, with a tentative D call TRBD2 (5 bases). Germline-derived CDR1 and CDR2 are MDHEN and SYDVKM. The ends were cut back, 1 base at V and 5 bases at J, with 9 bases in the middle. The CDR3 contains 13 residues. The CDR3 loop is CASSLYLGDEQYF. For the CDR3, the DNA is TGTGCCAGCAGTTTATATCTGGGAGACGAGCAGTACTTC.

The chain links TRBV9 to TRBJ1-1; D is unclear. V lost 0 bases and J lost 1, with 10 bases in between. CDR1 and CDR2 (germline): SGDLS, YYNGEE. The CDR3 runs to 15 residues. The CDR3 DNA sequence: TGTGCCAGCAGCGTAGCCCCAGTAGCGAACACTGAAGCTTTCTTT. It specifies CASSVAPVANTEAFF.

The chain has TRBV29-1 and TRBJ2-5; D is ambiguous. With 2 bases removed from V and 5 bases from J, the gap between germline ends came to 15 bases. The CDR3 sequence is 14 residues long. Germline V gene data show CDR1 as SQVTM and CDR2 as ANQGSEA. The CDR3 DNA sequence: TGCAGCGTTGAATTAGCCACTTCGAGGGAGACCCAGTACTTC. Amino acids: CSVELATSRETQYF.

This sequence joins TRBV7-2 and TRBJ2-5; D remains unclear. The CDR3 extends over 16 amino acids. Trimming took 5 bases from V and 2 from J, leaving 18 bases between them. CDR1 is SGHTA, CDR2 FQGNSA, per germline. Here the CDR3 reads CASSPTPGLIQETQYF. CDR3 bases: TGTGCCAGCAGCCCAACACCCGGGCTAATTCAAGAGACCCAGTACTTC.

The V call is TRBV28, the J call TRBJ1-2, with a weak D call TRBD1 (6 bases). Germline CDR1 is MDHEN and CDR2 is SYDVKM. The length of the CDR3 is 14 residues. Trimming shortened V by 8 bases and J by 4 bases, and 17 bases separated the two germline ends. The CDR3 DNA sequence: TGTGCCAGCGGGGGCGATCAACTAAGCTATGGCTACACCTTC. As protein: CASGGDQLSYGYTF.

The J gene is TRBJ2-1, the V gene TRBV7-2, with TRBD2 matching over 9 bases. Germline trimming cut 4 bases from V and 3 bases from J; bases unmatched to any gene: 7. The CDR3 is made up of 16 amino acids. CDR1 is SGHTA, CDR2 FQGNSA, per germline. CDR3 coding DNA: TGTGCCAGCAGCTCTGGTAGCGGGAGCGTCTACAATGAGCAGTTCTTC. Amino acids: CASSSGSGSVYNEQFF.